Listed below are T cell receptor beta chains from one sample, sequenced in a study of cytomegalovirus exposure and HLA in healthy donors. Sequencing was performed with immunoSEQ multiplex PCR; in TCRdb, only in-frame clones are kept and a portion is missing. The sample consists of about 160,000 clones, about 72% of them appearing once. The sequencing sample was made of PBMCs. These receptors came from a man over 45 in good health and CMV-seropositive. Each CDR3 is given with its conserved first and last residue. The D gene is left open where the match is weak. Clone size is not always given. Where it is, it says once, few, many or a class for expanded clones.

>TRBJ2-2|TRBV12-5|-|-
TGTGCTAGTGGTTTGATACAGGGCAACACCGGGGAGCTGTTTTTT
CASGLIQGNTGELFF
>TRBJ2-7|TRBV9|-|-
TGTGCCAGCAGCGCAGGGTGGGACTACGAGCAGTACTTC
CASSAGWDYEQYF
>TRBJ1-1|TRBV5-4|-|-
TGTGCCAGCAGCTTGGCGTCAGGGGCAGCTTTCTTT
CASSLASGAAFF
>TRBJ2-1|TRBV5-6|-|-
TGTGCCAGCAGCTTATTCCGGGTAAGCTCCTACAATGAGCAGTTCTTC
CASSLFRVSSYNEQFF
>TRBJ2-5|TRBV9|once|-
TGTGCCAGCAGCGTAGAGGGTAGCGGCCAAGAGACCCAGTACTTC
CASSVEGSGQETQYF
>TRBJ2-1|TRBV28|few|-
TGTGCCAGCAGTGGAGGGACTGCTCGGTACTCCTACAATGAGCAGTTCTTC
CASSGGTARYSYNEQFF
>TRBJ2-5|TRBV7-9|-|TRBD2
TGTGCCAGCAGCTCGGGACTAGCGGGAATCCAAGAGACCCAGTACTTC
CASSSGLAGIQETQYF
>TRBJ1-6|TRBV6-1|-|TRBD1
TGTGCCAGCTACCGAGGACAGGGGAATTCACCCCTCCACTTT
CASYRGQGNSPLHF
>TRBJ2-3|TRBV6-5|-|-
TGTGCCAGCACCCACAAAGCAGATACGCAGTATTTT
CASTHKADTQYF
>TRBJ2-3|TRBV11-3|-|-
TGTGCCAGCAGCTTTGCTACAGGCCGCACAGATACGCAGTATTTT
CASSFATGRTDTQYF
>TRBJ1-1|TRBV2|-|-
TGTGCCAGCAGTGAGCTTGAGGACACTGAAGCTTTCTTT
CASSELEDTEAFF
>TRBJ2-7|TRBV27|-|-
TGTGCCAGCAGTTTAGGCCAGGGCACCTCCTACGAGCAGTACTTC
CASSLGQGTSYEQYF
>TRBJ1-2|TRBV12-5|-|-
TGTGCTAGTGGCCCCACTCCGGGAGACCTCTATGGCTACACCTTC
CASGPTPGDLYGYTF
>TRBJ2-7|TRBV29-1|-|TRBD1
TGCAGCGTTGGGGCCGGGACAGGCACCTACGAGCAGTACTTC
CSVGAGTGTYEQYF
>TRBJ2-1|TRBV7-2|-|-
TGTGCCAGCAGCCAACTAGGGTTGATTTACAATGAGCAGTTCTTC
CASSQLGLIYNEQFF
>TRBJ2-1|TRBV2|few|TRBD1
TGTGCCAGCAGCTCGGGACAGGGGGGAAATGAGCAGTTCTTC
CASSSGQGGNEQFF
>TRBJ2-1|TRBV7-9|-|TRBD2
TGTGCCAGCAGAACCACCCGGGGACTAGCAGAGGTGCAGTTCTTC
CASRTTRGLAEVQFF
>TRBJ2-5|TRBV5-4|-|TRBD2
TGTGCCAGCAGCTTGGGCGTAGCGGGGGGACAAGAGACCCAGTACTTC
CASSLGVAGGQETQYF
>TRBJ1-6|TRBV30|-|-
TGTGCCTGGTCGCTAAATAATTCACCCCTCCACTTT
CAWSLNNSPLHF
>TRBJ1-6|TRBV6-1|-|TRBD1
TGTGCCAGCAGTCAAGAAGTCCCCGGGACAGGGGGCTCCCTATTTGCTTCACCCCTCCACTTT
CASSQEVPGTGGSLFASPLHF
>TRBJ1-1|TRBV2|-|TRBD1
TGTGCCAGCAGTGCGACAGGGGCGAACACTGAAGCTTTCTTT
CASSATGANTEAFF
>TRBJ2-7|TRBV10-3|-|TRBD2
TGTGCCATCAGCGCCGGGGCGGGGGGGCTCTACGAGCAGTACTTC
CAISAGAGGLYEQYF
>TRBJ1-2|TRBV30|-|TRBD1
TGTGCCTGGAGTCAGGGGGCATTGGACTATGGCTACACCTTC
CAWSQGALDYGYTF
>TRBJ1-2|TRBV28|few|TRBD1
TGTGCCAGCAGTCGAGGGGGCGAGGACTATGGCTACACCTTC
CASSRGGEDYGYTF
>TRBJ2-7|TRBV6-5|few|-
TGTGCCAGCAGTTACTCCGCAGACTCCTACGAGCAGTACTTC
CASSYSADSYEQYF
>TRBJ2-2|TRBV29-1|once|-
TGCAGCGTTACCAGGGGTTACGGGGAGCTGTTTTTT
CSVTRGYGELFF
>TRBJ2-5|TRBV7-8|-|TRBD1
TGTGCCAGCAGCAAGGGACAGGGGACAGAGACCCAGTACTTC
CASSKGQGTETQYF
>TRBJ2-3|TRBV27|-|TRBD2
TGTGCCAGCAGTTTAGCGGGGGTGGTCTCAGATACGCAGTATTTT
CASSLAGVVSDTQYF
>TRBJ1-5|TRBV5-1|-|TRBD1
TGCGCCAGCAGCCAGGGACAGGACGGCAATCAGCCCCAGCATTTT
CASSQGQDGNQPQHF
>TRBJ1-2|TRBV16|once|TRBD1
TGTGCCAGCACCGTGGACAGGGGGAACTACGGCTACACCTTC
CASTVDRGNYGYTF
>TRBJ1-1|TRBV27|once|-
TGTGCCAGCAGCCGAACCCTCAGGGTCGGCACTGAAGCTTTCTTT
CASSRTLRVGTEAFF
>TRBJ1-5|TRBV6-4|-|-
TGTGCCAGCAGTGTCGAGCTGGGCAATCAGCCCCAGCATTTT
CASSVELGNQPQHF
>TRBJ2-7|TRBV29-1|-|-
TGCAGCGCGGCGGCGGACTTGGGCCACGAGCAGTACTTC
CSAAADLGHEQYF
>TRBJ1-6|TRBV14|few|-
TGTGCCAGCAGCCAACTACGGGGTTCCTCACCCCTCCACTTT
CASSQLRGSSPLHF
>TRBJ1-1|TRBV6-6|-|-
TGTGCCAGCAGTTACCCGCAGGGGCTGAACACTGAAGCTTTCTTT
CASSYPQGLNTEAFF
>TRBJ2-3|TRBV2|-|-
TGTGCCAGCAGTCCGTTTCCAGATACGCAGTATTTT
CASSPFPDTQYF